Below, 26 T cell receptor beta chains from the same sample are listed, as sequenced in a study of human T cells and chemical hapten exposure. TCRdb fed the RACE reads into MiXCR, producing one record per CDR3 protein. This sample carries approximately 260,000 distinct CDR3 sequences, about 8.6% of them seen once, and the ten largest clones take over 2%. Sample time point: pre-sensitization, week 0. This sample's treatment: therapeutic diphenylcyclopropenone sensitization with weekly scalp DPC. This specimen consisted of whole blood, obtained in connection with sensitization to the hapten diphenylcyclopropenone (DPC). Every receptor here comes from a woman in her thirties or forties with alopecia areata. Some clones in this sample may be carry-over from other donors' samples.

This clonotype showed up just a few times. The V gene is TRBV7-2, the J gene TRBJ2-5; D is perhaps TRBD2 (6 bases). Germline CDR1 SGHTA, CDR2 FQGNSA. V lost 3 bases, J lost 4 bases, and 18 bases lay in between. CDR3 length: 16 amino acids. The chain's CDR3 is CASSFAGSYRTETQYF. CDR3 sequence (DNA): TGTGCCAGCAGCTTTGCGGGGTCCTACAGGACAGAGACCCAGTACTTC.

This clonotype was detected only a few times. V gene TRBV12-3 or TRBV12-4 combines with J gene TRBJ2-1, with D possibly TRBD1 on 5 matching bases. Trimming took off 0 bases at V and 9 bases at J, with 12 bases between the two ends. The CDR3 totals 14 residues. CDR3 nucleotide sequence: TGTGCCAGCAGTTTAGCGCGACAGAGAGGTGAGCAGTTCTTC. Translated, it gives CASSLARQRGEQFF.

The rearrangement uses TRBV3-1 and TRBJ2-7, with D possibly being TRBD1 (5 bases). The CDR3 length is 15 residues. Looked up from germline, CDR1 is LGHDT and CDR2 is YNNKEL (reference sequence). Trimming took 3 bases from V and 3 from J, leaving 15 bases between them. Written as DNA, the CDR3 is TGTGCCAGCAGCCATTTGATCCGACAGAGCTACGAGCAGTACTTC. It specifies CASSHLIRQSYEQYF.

This clonotype was observed a few times. This chain joins TRBV5-1 and TRBJ2-3, with TRBD1 matching over 8 bases. The CDR3 runs to 16 residues. Losses at the gene ends were 0 bases for V and 2 bases for J; bases not matched to a gene: 5. Germline values: CDR1 SGHRS, CDR2 YFSETQ. CDR3 sequence (DNA): TGCGCCAGCAGCTTGGCCGGGACAGGTTACACAGATACGCAGTATTTT. It yields the protein CASSLAGTGYTDTQYF.

This clonotype was found a few times. The chain recombines TRBV29-1 with TRBJ2-3, with 8 positions matching TRBD2. Germline CDR1 reads SQVTM; CDR2 reads ANQGSEA. Germline trimming cut 8 bases from V and 3 bases from J; bases unmatched to any gene: 10. The CDR3 totals 14 residues. CDR3 protein: CSLAPGLETDTQYF. The DNA of the CDR3 is TGCAGCCTAGCACCGGGACTAGAGACAGATACGCAGTATTTT.

This chain joins TRBV28 and TRBJ2-1; D is uncertain. CDR1 is MDHEN, CDR2 SYDVKM, per germline. CDR3 length: 10 residues. V dropped 6 bases and J dropped 10 bases, with 7 bases sitting between them. The CDR3 spells CASRATEQFF. The CDR3 DNA reads TGTGCCAGCAGGGCGACAGAGCAGTTCTTC.

This clonotype was seen many times. The gene calls are TRBV12-3 or TRBV12-4 and TRBJ2-2; D gene ambiguous. V shed 6 bases and J shed 5 bases, with 7 bases lying between them. This CDR3 spans 12 amino acids. The DNA of the CDR3 is TGTGCCAGCAGAACCCCGACCGGGGAGCTGTTTTTT. Translated: CASRTPTGELFF.

This clonotype has at least ten counts. J is TRBJ2-1 and V is TRBV12-3 or TRBV12-4; 8 bases fit TRBD1. The CDR3 extends over 14 amino acids. The J segment lost 8 bases and the V segment lost 6 bases, leaving 9 bases of the junction unmatched. The DNA of the CDR3 is TGTGCCAGCAGCCATTGGACAGGGAACGATGAGCAGTTCTTC. Amino acid sequence: CASSHWTGNDEQFF.

The table lists this clonotype with many counts. The rearrangement joins TRBV27 to TRBJ2-1; TRBD1 matches at 10 bases. V gave up 3 bases and J gave up 4 bases; unmatched junction bases: 6. The CDR3 covers 16 residues. In germline, CDR1 is MNHEY, CDR2 SMNVEV (reference sequence). CDR3 in amino acids: CASSFPDRGRYNEQFF. CDR3 DNA: TGTGCCAGCAGTTTCCCCGACAGGGGGCGGTACAATGAGCAGTTCTTC.

This rearrangement joins TRBV28 to TRBJ2-2; D gene unclear. The germline V gene has CDR1 MDHEN and CDR2 SYDVKM. The length of the CDR3 is 12 residues. Trimming removed 8 bases at V and 6 bases at J, with 10 bases between. The CDR3 region has the DNA TGTGCCAGCGAGAGGTTAGCCGGGGAGCTGTTTTTT. Protein product: CASERLAGELFF.

The chain links TRBV12-3 or TRBV12-4 to TRBJ1-3; D is ambiguous. Trimming shortened V by 7 bases and J by 0 bases, and 10 bases separated the two germline ends. The CDR3 runs to 14 residues. CDR3 loop: CASTPVISGNTIYF. In nucleotides, the CDR3 is TGTGCCAGCACTCCAGTAATCTCTGGAAACACCATATATTTT.

This clonotype was observed many times. This sequence joins TRBV10-3 and TRBJ2-1; D is unclear. The germline CDR1 and CDR2 sequences are ENHRY and SYGVKD. V was pared by 2 bases and J by 1 base, with 12 bases between. The CDR3 has 16 residues. The CDR3 is CAISEQVRPSYNEQFF. DNA for the CDR3: TGTGCCATCAGTGAGCAGGTACGCCCGTCCTACAATGAGCAGTTCTTC.

This chain uses TRBV4-2 with TRBJ1-5, with D uncertain. CDR3 length: 16 amino acids. Trimming pared 0 bases from V and 0 bases from J, leaving 9 bases between. Germline V CDR1 and CDR2: LGHNA, YNFKEQ. Here the CDR3 DNA reads TGTGCCAGCAGCCAAGAGGCGGGGAATAGCAATCAGCCCCAGCATTTT. It is translated as CASSQEAGNSNQPQHF.

This clonotype was observed a few times. The rearrangement uses TRBV6-6 and TRBJ1-5; the D is unclear. CDR3 size: 11 residues. Germline CDR1 is MNHNY and CDR2 is SVGAGI (reference sequence). V lost 8 bases to trimming and J lost 5 bases, with 7 bases between them. CDR3: CASAADQPQHF. DNA for the CDR3: TGTGCCAGCGCCGCCGATCAGCCCCAGCATTTT.

There are a few counts of this clonotype. The chain recombines TRBV9 with TRBJ2-1; a possible D gene is TRBD1 (6 bases). Germline lookup yields CDR1 SGDLS and CDR2 YYNGEE. Trimming removed 4 bases at V and 5 bases at J, with 16 bases between. The CDR3 is made up of 15 amino acids. The CDR3 DNA reads as TGTGCCAGCAGCCGAGGGCACCAGGGGAACAATGAGCAGTTCTTC. Its protein is CASSRGHQGNNEQFF.

The chain combines TRBV7-2 with TRBJ2-5; tentative D call: TRBD2 (5 bases). The germline V gene has CDR1 SGHTA and CDR2 FQGNSA. The CDR3 loop spans 14 amino acids. V lost 5 bases to trimming and J lost 0 bases, with 10 bases between them. The CDR3 loop reads CASSRRAYQETQYF. CDR3 sequence (DNA): TGTGCCAGCAGCCGGCGGGCGTACCAAGAGACCCAGTACTTC.

The V and J genes are TRBV5-1 and TRBJ2-6; no clear D gene. CDR3 length: 16 residues. The germline V gene has CDR1 SGHRS and CDR2 YFSETQ. V was clipped by 2 bases and J by 0 bases, with 9 bases between them. CDR3 in amino acids: CASSLPSFSGANVLTF. For the CDR3, the DNA is TGCGCCAGCAGCTTACCGAGTTTCTCTGGGGCCAACGTCCTGACTTTC.

The chain combines TRBV28 with TRBJ2-7, with 9 bases that match TRBD1. CDR3 length: 16 amino acids. Germline-derived CDR1 and CDR2 are MDHEN and SYDVKM. Losses at the gene ends were 5 bases for V and 0 bases for J; bases not matched to a gene: 8. The CDR3 reads CASSRDRVSPSYEQYF. The CDR3 nucleotides are TGTGCCAGCAGTCGGGACAGGGTCTCTCCCTCCTACGAGCAGTACTTC.

This clonotype was seen more than once but under ten times. The chain employs TRBV18 and TRBJ2-1; the D gene is possibly TRBD2 (6 bases). In germline, CDR1 is KGHSH, CDR2 LQKENI. Between the trimmed V and J ends, which lost 4 bases and 7 bases, there was a span of 17 bases. There are 15 residues in the CDR3. This CDR3 reads CASSLTGTGGNEQFF. CDR3 DNA sequence: TGTGCCAGCTCACTTACCGGGACTGGCGGGAATGAGCAGTTCTTC.

This clonotype has at least ten counts. This chain links TRBV7-2 with TRBJ2-3; a possible D gene is TRBD2 (6 bases). This CDR3 is built from 17 residues. Germline-derived CDR1 and CDR2 are SGHTA and FQGNSA. V lost 5 bases and J lost 2, with 20 bases in between. The CDR3 sequence is CASSLTPSAGPTDTQYF. The CDR3 DNA reads TGTGCCAGCAGCCTCACCCCGAGTGCGGGACCCACAGATACGCAGTATTTT.

This clonotype was counted at least ten times. The V call is TRBV4-1, the J call TRBJ1-5, with 7 bases matching TRBD1. Per the germline V gene, CDR1 is MGHRA and CDR2 is YSYEKL. The CDR3 spans 15 residues. Unmatched junction bases numbered 5, after V lost 6 bases and J lost 0 bases. The chain's CDR3 is CASSPQGNSNQPQHF. The CDR3 coding sequence is TGCGCCAGCAGTCCACAGGGGAATAGCAATCAGCCCCAGCATTTT.

This clonotype was seen a few times. The rearrangement joins TRBV24-1 to TRBJ2-1; D unclear. Germline V CDR1 and CDR2: KGHDR, SFDVKD. The CDR3 totals 12 residues. Trimming cost V 9 bases and J 8 bases, with 13 bases left between them. The CDR3 here is CATGVRSDEQFF. For the CDR3, the DNA is TGTGCCACCGGGGTTAGGTCTGATGAGCAGTTCTTC.

This clonotype was detected once. The gene calls are TRBV5-1 and TRBJ1-1; 10 bases fit TRBD1. CDR3 length equals 16 residues. The J segment lost 4 bases and the V segment lost 0 bases, leaving 6 bases of the junction unmatched. Germline V lookup: CDR1 SGHRS, CDR2 YFSETQ. CDR3 in amino acids: CASSLGPWTGGTEAFF. The CDR3 nucleotides read TGCGCCAGCAGCTTGGGCCCTTGGACAGGGGGCACTGAAGCTTTCTTT.

In DNA form, the CDR3 reads TGTGCCAGCAGCTTTTCTAGAATGAACACTGAAGCTTTCTTT. This codes for CASSFSRMNTEAFF. The chain employs TRBV5-5 and TRBJ1-1; unclear D gene. V lost 2 bases and J lost 0, with 8 bases in between. Germline V gene data show CDR1 as SGHKS and CDR2 as YYEKEE (reference sequence). The CDR3 is 14 residues long. The full variable domain, completed using reference TRBV5-5 and TRBJ1-1, is DAGVTQSPTHLIKTRGQQVTLRCSPISGHKSVSWYQQVLGQGPQFIFQYYEKEERGRGNFPDRFSARQFPNYSSELNVNALLLGDSALYLCASSFSRMNTEAFFGQGTRLTVV.

The chain is built from TRBV6-1 and TRBJ1-4; D is uncertain. V was cut by 4 bases and J by 5 bases, with 11 bases left in between. In germline, CDR1 is MNHNS, CDR2 SASEGT. The CDR3 has 14 amino acids. The CDR3: CASSVRQLNEKLFF. CDR3 nucleotide sequence: TGTGCCAGCAGTGTTCGGCAGTTAAATGAAAAACTGTTTTTT.

The rearrangement joins TRBV20-1 to TRBJ2-7, with 9 bases that match TRBD1. V gave up 7 bases and J gave up 2 bases; unmatched junction bases: 12. In germline, CDR1 is DFQATT, CDR2 SNEGSKA (reference sequence). CDR3 length: 15 residues. In nucleotides, the CDR3 is TGCAGTGTTAGGCGGGACCGGGACAGGGCCTACGAGCAGTACTTC. As protein: CSVRRDRDRAYEQYF.